This is a list of T cell receptor beta chains from one sample in a study of blood T cell repertoires in COVID-19. Only in-frame clones appear in the TCRdb table, and some are missing; sequencing was by immunoSEQ multiplex PCR. The repertoire includes around 180,000 clones, approximately 87% of them detected once, and less than 25% sits in the top ten. Sequenced material: peripheral blood. All receptors derive from a man in his 70s with active or convalescent COVID-19. Both conserved end residues are part of each CDR3. D genes are given only for firm matches. Some rows mark clone size as missing; the rest say once, few, many or name a class of expanded clone.

abundance,v_gene,j_gene,d_gene,CDR3aa,CDR3nt
.,TRBV7-2,TRBJ2-7,TRBD1,CASRRQGLEGYEQYF,TGTGCCAGCAGGAGACAGGGCCTCGAGGGGTACGAGCAGTACTTC
.,TRBV10-2,TRBJ2-2,TRBD2,CASSGLAGFAGELFF,TGCGCCAGCAGTGGGCTAGCGGGGTTCGCCGGGGAGCTGTTTTTT
.,TRBV9,TRBJ2-2,TRBD2,CASKSSGNTGELFF,TGTGCCAGCAAGTCTAGCGGGAACACCGGGGAGCTGTTTTTT
.,TRBV30,TRBJ1-1,.,CAWRKQLNTEAFF,TGTGCCTGGAGGAAACAGTTGAACACTGAAGCTTTCTTT
.,TRBV18,TRBJ1-5,.,CASSPGQTNQPQHF,TGTGCCAGCTCGCCCGGACAGACTAATCAGCCCCAGCATTTT
.,TRBV7-3,TRBJ2-2,.,CASRLQTGTGELFF,TGTGCCAGCAGACTTCAAACGGGCACCGGGGAGCTGTTTTTT
.,TRBV24-1,TRBJ2-5,.,CATSYVSGSGETQYF,TGTGCCACCAGCTACGTGTCGGGGTCGGGGGAGACCCAGTACTTC
once,TRBV7-9,TRBJ2-1,TRBD1,CASSARQGVYNEQFF,TGTGCCAGCAGCGCCCGACAGGGGGTCTACAATGAGCAGTTCTTC
.,TRBV3-1/TRBV3-2,TRBJ2-7,TRBD2,CASSPPGTSGGMRQYF,TGTGCCAGCAGCCCCCCCGGGACTAGCGGGGGGATGCGGCAGTACTTC
.,TRBV15,TRBJ1-1,.,CATSAGLDAALMNTEAFF,TGTGCCACCAGCGCGGGCCTAGATGCTGCCTTAATGAACACTGAAGCTTTCTTT
.,TRBV11-3,TRBJ2-5,.,CASSLDHRTQYF,TGTGCCAGCAGCTTAGATCATAGGACCCAGTACTTC
.,TRBV19,TRBJ2-1,TRBD1,CASSGFSGQGREGRVNEQFF,TGTGCCAGTAGTGGGTTTTCGGGACAGGGGAGAGAAGGGAGAGTCAATGAGCAGTTCTTC
.,TRBV30,TRBJ2-1,.,CAWTLGSGSYNEQFF,TGTGCCTGGACCCTAGGGAGTGGCTCCTACAATGAGCAGTTCTTC
.,TRBV5-1,TRBJ1-1,TRBD1,CASSLNSGTGNTEAFF,TGCGCCAGCAGCCTAAACTCCGGGACAGGGAACACTGAAGCTTTCTTT
.,TRBV14,TRBJ2-3,TRBD2,CASSHPGLAGKDTQYF,TGTGCCAGCAGCCACCCGGGACTAGCGGGGAAAGATACGCAGTATTTT
once,TRBV2,TRBJ1-2,.,CASTLTVTNYGYTF,TGTGCCAGCACCTTGACAGTTACTAACTATGGCTACACCTTC
.,TRBV19,TRBJ1-2,.,CASRVFDRMGYGYTF,TGTGCCAGTAGAGTTTTCGACAGGATGGGATATGGCTACACCTTC
once,TRBV5-1,TRBJ1-5,TRBD1,CASRQGTGDQPQHF,TGCGCCAGCAGGCAGGGGACAGGGGATCAGCCCCAGCATTTT
.,TRBV10-2,TRBJ1-2,TRBD1,CASSDPSDRGYGYTF,TGCGCCAGCAGTGACCCTTCCGACAGGGGCTATGGCTACACCTTC
.,TRBV18,TRBJ2-1,.,CASSPRAAGPSSYNEQFF,TGTGCCAGCTCACCACGGGCGGCGGGGCCCAGCTCCTACAATGAGCAGTTCTTC
.,TRBV7-2,TRBJ1-2,TRBD1,CASSLEGQENGYTF,TGTGCCAGCAGCTTAGAAGGACAGGAGAATGGCTACACCTTC
few,TRBV4-3,TRBJ2-1,TRBD2,CASSQMGFTGGPNEQFF,TGCGCCAGCAGCCAAATGGGGTTTACGGGAGGGCCCAATGAGCAGTTCTTC
.,TRBV25-1,TRBJ1-1,TRBD1,CASSVGMGRGRPSAEAFF,TGTGCCAGCAGTGTGGGGATGGGCAGGGGGCGGCCGAGTGCTGAAGCTTTCTTT